These T cell receptor beta chains were read from a single sample in a study of shared clonotypes between healthy human individuals. Produced via immunoSEQ multiplex PCR; TCRdb's table is partial and in-frame only. The data contain 1.6 million or so clones, 98% of them singletons. Material for sequencing was naive CD4+ T cells sorted from blood. These receptors were taken from a man aged 25-40 years in good health. Both conserved end residues are part of each CDR3. A D gene is named only where the DNA matches it firmly. Size tells how often a clone was seen (once, few, many) or the class of an expanded clone, and some rows leave it out.

J | V | D | size | CDR3 | DNA
TRBJ2-3 | TRBV11-3 | - | - | CASSLGYGDTQYF | TGTGCCAGCAGCTTAGGATACGGAGATACGCAGTATTTT
TRBJ1-3 | TRBV28 | - | - | CATLRLGSGNTIYF | TGTGCCACCCTTAGACTGGGCTCTGGAAACACCATATATTTT
TRBJ2-2 | TRBV21-1 | - | once | CASSGLTANTGELFF | TGTGCCAGCAGCGGTTTAACAGCGAACACCGGGGAGCTGTTTTTT
TRBJ1-5 | TRBV6-6 | - | once | CASSLGGPQHF | TGTGCCAGCAGTCTGGGTGGGCCCCAGCATTTT
TRBJ1-1 | TRBV6-6 | TRBD1 | once | CASSLRDRGSYTEAFF | TGTGCCAGCAGTCTACGGGACAGGGGGTCTTACACTGAAGCTTTCTTT
TRBJ2-7 | TRBV25-1 | - | - | CASSLFRGDEQYF | TGTGCCAGCAGCCTTTTTAGGGGGGACGAGCAGTACTTC
TRBJ2-3 | TRBV5-1 | - | - | CASSLGQLTDTQYF | TGCGCCAGCAGCTTGGGACAACTCACAGATACGCAGTATTTT
TRBJ1-1 | TRBV29-1 | - | - | CSVRTPKGGILNTEAFF | TGCAGCGTTCGGACCCCAAAAGGAGGGATTCTGAACACTGAAGCTTTCTTT
TRBJ2-2 | TRBV5-1 | TRBD2 | - | CASSLLAGDVGELFF | TGCGCCAGCAGCTTACTAGCGGGAGATGTCGGGGAGCTGTTTTTT
TRBJ1-1 | TRBV6-1 | - | - | CASIKYHGADVEAFF | TGTGCCAGCATAAAGTACCACGGGGCTGATGTTGAAGCTTTCTTT
TRBJ1-2 | TRBV19 | - | - | CASSLALSGYTF | TGTGCCAGTAGCCTCGCACTAAGTGGCTACACCTTC
TRBJ2-5 | TRBV20-1 | - | - | CSARFQETQYF | TGCAGTGCTAGGTTCCAAGAGACCCAGTACTTC
TRBJ1-4 | TRBV6-1 | - | - | CASTIGRTNEKLFF | TGTGCCAGCACGATCGGGAGGACTAATGAAAAACTGTTTTTT
TRBJ2-1 | TRBV4-1 | - | once | CASSQDRRGIYNEQFF | TGCGCCAGCAGCCAAGATCGGCGCGGAATCTACAATGAGCAGTTCTTC
TRBJ2-1 | TRBV6-5 | - | - | CASSYTKDGEQFF | TGTGCCAGCAGTTACACTAAGGACGGTGAGCAGTTCTTC
TRBJ1-5 | TRBV28 | TRBD1 | - | CASSPFTGGYQPQHF | TGTGCCAGCAGTCCATTCACAGGGGGCTATCAGCCCCAGCATTTT
TRBJ2-1 | TRBV5-1 | TRBD1 | - | CASSRTGDNEQFF | TGCGCCAGCAGCCGGACAGGGGACAATGAGCAGTTCTTC
TRBJ2-3 | TRBV6-1 | - | - | CASSGGTASTDTQYF | TGTGCCAGCAGTGGCGGGACAGCCAGCACAGATACGCAGTATTTT
TRBJ2-2 | TRBV19 | - | - | CASSSTGLSTGELFF | TGTGCCAGTAGTTCCACAGGGCTGAGCACCGGGGAGCTGTTTTTT
TRBJ2-3 | TRBV18 | - | - | CATRLTDTQYF | TGTGCCACCCGCCTCACAGATACGCAGTATTTT
TRBJ1-1 | TRBV5-1 | - | - | CASSLDLGQGVVSTEAFF | TGCGCCAGCAGCTTGGACCTAGGGCAGGGAGTTGTTTCCACTGAAGCTTTCTTT
TRBJ2-3 | TRBV5-1 | TRBD1 | - | CASRSGQGEKDWYTDTQYF | TGCGCCAGCAGATCAGGACAGGGGGAAAAGGACTGGTACACAGATACGCAGTATTTT
TRBJ2-7 | TRBV30 | - | - | CAWSISAEQYF | TGTGCCTGGAGTATATCCGCCGAGCAGTACTTC
TRBJ2-6 | TRBV29-1 | - | once | CSVGRSGGLSGANVLTF | TGCAGCGTTGGGAGGTCTGGGGGTCTCTCTGGGGCCAACGTCCTGACTTTC
TRBJ2-7 | TRBV5-1 | - | - | CASSLWQGTYEQYF | TGCGCCAGCAGCTTATGGCAGGGAACCTACGAGCAGTACTTC
TRBJ2-7 | TRBV18 | TRBD1 | - | CASTTGTGTYEQYF | TGTGCCAGCACAACCGGGACAGGGACCTACGAGCAGTACTTC
TRBJ2-7 | TRBV7-2 | - | once | CASSLGAGTPQYF | TGTGCCAGCAGCTTAGGGGCGGGAACGCCGCAGTACTTC
TRBJ2-7 | TRBV29-1 | TRBD2 | - | CSASSGLAGGEQYF | TGCAGCGCTTCCAGCGGACTAGCGGGCGGCGAGCAGTACTTC
TRBJ2-3 | TRBV6-5 | - | - | CASSPGAGSSDTQYF | TGTGCCAGCAGCCCCGGGGCCGGGTCCTCAGATACGCAGTATTTT
TRBJ2-1 | TRBV4-2 | - | - | CASSQELRGIGEQFF | TGTGCCAGCAGCCAAGAGTTGCGTGGGATCGGTGAGCAGTTCTTC
TRBJ1-5 | TRBV2 | TRBD1 | - | CASRDRGWPQHF | TGTGCCAGCAGAGACAGGGGTTGGCCCCAGCATTTT
TRBJ2-7 | TRBV11-2 | - | - | CASSLGLYEQYF | TGTGCCAGCAGCTTAGGCCTATACGAGCAGTACTTC
TRBJ1-2 | TRBV11-2 | - | - | CASSLDPNYGYTF | TGTGCCAGCAGCTTAGATCCTAACTATGGCTACACCTTC
TRBJ1-2 | TRBV7-9 | TRBD1 | - | CASSLADRVGYTF | TGTGCCAGCAGCTTAGCGGACAGGGTTGGCTACACCTTC
TRBJ1-1 | TRBV9 | TRBD1 | once | CASSVGHRGNTEAFF | TGTGCCAGCAGCGTCGGTCACAGGGGAAACACTGAAGCTTTCTTT
TRBJ1-2 | TRBV11-2 | - | once | CASSPRTDYGYTF | TGTGCCAGCAGCCCGAGGACAGACTATGGCTACACCTTC
TRBJ2-1 | TRBV29-1 | - | - | CSVEDRTANEQFF | TGCAGCGTTGAAGACAGAACGGCGAATGAGCAGTTCTTC
TRBJ2-1 | TRBV7-2 | TRBD2 | - | CASSLARTSGRLYNEQFF | TGTGCCAGCAGCTTAGCAAGGACTAGCGGGAGGCTGTACAATGAGCAGTTCTTC
TRBJ2-2 | TRBV19 | TRBD2 | - | CASSMREYGELFF | TGTGCCAGTAGTATGCGGGAGTACGGGGAGCTGTTTTTT
TRBJ2-6 | TRBV5-1 | - | - | CASSDGQGPPGANVLTF | TGCGCCAGCAGCGATGGGCAGGGACCGCCCGGGGCCAACGTCCTGACTTTC
TRBJ2-3 | TRBV4-3 | TRBD1 | - | CASSQFMGQGTDTQYF | TGCGCCAGCAGCCAGTTTATGGGACAGGGCACAGATACGCAGTATTTT
TRBJ2-3 | TRBV18 | TRBD2 | - | CASSPLQAGGTDTQYF | TGTGCCAGCTCACCCTTACAGGCGGGGGGCACAGATACGCAGTATTTT
TRBJ2-7 | TRBV2 | - | - | CARNKAKSSYEQYF | TGTGCCAGAAATAAAGCGAAAAGCTCCTACGAGCAGTACTTC
TRBJ1-5 | TRBV5-6 | TRBD1 | once | CASSSETGDQPQHF | TGTGCCAGCAGCTCCGAAACAGGGGATCAGCCCCAGCATTTT